One sample yielded the 9 T cell receptor beta chains listed below, sequenced in a study of shared clonotypes between healthy human individuals (dated by TCRdb to the early 2020s). The library was prepared using the immunoSEQ multiplex PCR assay. The table was pulled from immuneACCESS by TCRdb, which kept in-frame rearrangements only. Such tables lose some clones; where checked, under half of the loss comes from unresolved V genes, and the rest has no known cause. Here the sample has 2 million to 2.5 million clones; around 92% occur a single time. The top ten constitute about 0.41% of the sample. The source material was naive CD4+ T cells from PBMCs. The cell subset or site label, as the study defines it: CD45RA+ positively selected. Every receptor here comes from a young man in good health. Some clones in this sample may be carry-over from other donors' samples.

The CDR3 loop is CASSLAGQGPSFF. As DNA, the CDR3 is TGTGCCAGCAGTTTAGCCGGACAGGGACCGTCGTTCTTC. The chain is built from TRBV28 and TRBJ2-1, with TRBD1 identical over 8 bases. This CDR3 has 13 residues. Trimming cost V 2 bases and J 15 bases; bases outside gene matches: 9. Germline V lookup: CDR1 MDHEN, CDR2 SYDVKM.

This chain links TRBV6-5 with TRBJ1-1; D call uncertain. Germline V CDR1 and CDR2: MNHEY, SVGAGI. V lost 5 bases, J lost 4 bases, and 11 bases lay in between. The CDR3 totals 13 residues. CDR3 nucleotides: TGTGCCAGCAGTAGGGATTCCGGCACTGAAGCTTTCTTT. Encoded protein: CASSRDSGTEAFF.

This chain joins TRBV28 and TRBJ2-7; 7 bases fit TRBD1. Germline CDR1 MDHEN, CDR2 SYDVKM. With 4 bases clipped from V and 2 bases from J, the junction kept 5 bases outside the gene matches. The CDR3 is made up of 14 amino acids. CDR3 nucleotides: TGTGCCAGCAGTTCGGGACAGTCCCCCTACGAGCAGTACTTC. Protein: CASSSGQSPYEQYF.

This chain links TRBV18 with TRBJ2-7; no definite D call. Trimming pared 1 base from V and 5 bases from J, leaving 9 bases between. The CDR3 is 13 amino acids. Per the germline V gene, CDR1 is KGHSH and CDR2 is LQKENI. CDR3 sequence reads: CASSPRQEDEQYF. CDR3 sequence (DNA): TGTGCCAGCTCACCACGGCAGGAAGACGAGCAGTACTTC.

The DNA for the CDR3 is TGTGCCAGCAGTCCCCCCTTTTTACCCTACGAGCAGTACTTC. As protein: CASSPPFLPYEQYF. The chain joins TRBV28 to TRBJ2-7; D is ambiguous. The CDR3 sequence is 14 residues long. CDR1 and CDR2 from the germline V gene are MDHEN and SYDVKM. Trimming shortened V by 5 bases and J by 2 bases, and 13 bases separated the two germline ends.

To note about this clone: Other nucleotide sequences in the sample specify the same CDR3. The chain links TRBV30 to TRBJ2-1, with 10 nucleotides matching TRBD2. The CDR3 has 15 residues. The V gene end was trimmed by 2 bases and the J gene end by 4 bases; junction bases not matched to a gene: 5. Germline CDR1 and CDR2: GTSNPN and SVGIG (reference sequence). CDR3 residues: CAWSRTSGGYNEQFF. CDR3 nucleotides: TGTGCCTGGAGTAGGACTAGCGGTGGGTACAATGAGCAGTTCTTC.

The chain employs TRBV10-2 and TRBJ2-1, with TRBD1 matching over 8 bases. With V trimmed by 4 bases and J by 0 bases, 2 bases remained unmatched. Germline-derived CDR1 and CDR2 are WSHSY and SAAADI. This CDR3 region has 15 residues. The DNA of the CDR3 is TGCGCCAGCAGTGGACAGGGGAGCTCCTACAATGAGCAGTTCTTC. This translates into CASSGQGSSYNEQFF.

This sequence joins TRBV5-1 and TRBJ2-6; D ambiguous. CDR3 length equals 16 residues. CDR1 is SGHRS and CDR2 is YFSETQ in the germline V gene. Trimming took off 4 bases at V and 1 base at J, with 12 bases between the two ends. DNA of the CDR3: TGCGCCAGCAGCCTTACCCCGTATTCTGGGGCCAACGTCCTGACTTTC. Amino acid sequence: CASSLTPYSGANVLTF.

About this clone: This sample also contains other DNA sequences that code for the same CDR3. V is TRBV7-9 and J is TRBJ1-1; TRBD1 is a possible D gene (5 bases). The germline V and J ends were trimmed by 3 bases and 3 bases, with 8 bases remaining between them. Germline V lookup: CDR1 SEHNR, CDR2 FQNEAQ (reference sequence). The CDR3 loop spans 13 amino acids. In nucleotides, the CDR3 is TGTGCCAGCAGCTTGACGGGGGACACTGAAGCTTTCTTT. Its protein is CASSLTGDTEAFF.